The next 25 T cell receptor beta chains were all read from a single sample in a study of T cell responses to AZD1222 COVID-19 vaccine. The method was immunoSEQ multiplex PCR; TCRdb's version includes in-frame clones alone and lacks a portion of them. The sample carries some 95,000 clones, about nine tenths recorded once. Material: peripheral blood, obtained on day 0 of MenACWY control vaccination. The receptors were sampled from an adult in good health.

Regarding this clone: At one of its ends the junction is not consistent with the germline gene, which may arise from a read error. The rearrangement links TRBV5-1 to TRBJ2-5; D is uncertain. The CDR3 runs 13 residues. CDR1 is SGHRS and CDR2 is YFSETQ in the germline V gene. For the CDR3, the DNA is TGCGCCAGCAGCTTGGGAGCGCAAGGGACCCAGTACTTC. This sequence encodes CASSLGAQGTQYF.

This clone was detected only once. The chain joins TRBV12-3 or TRBV12-4 to TRBJ2-7, with TRBD1 matching 7 bases. Trimming took 4 bases from V and 7 from J; bases not matched to a gene: 4. The CDR3 contains 12 residues. In DNA form, the CDR3 reads TGTGCCAGCAGTTCGACAGGGCCGGAGCAGTACTTC. It encodes CASSSTGPEQYF.

The chain's CDR3 is CASSPDQYGSSGNTIYF. The CDR3 DNA reads as TGCGCCAGCAGCCCAGACCAATACGGAAGCTCTGGAAACACCATATATTTT. The chain carries TRBV4-1 and TRBJ1-3, with D unresolved. The CDR3 spans 17 residues. Germline V gene data show CDR1 as MGHRA and CDR2 as YSYEKL. Trimming cost V 4 bases and J 0 bases, with 16 bases left between them.

In this sample, this clone turned up once. V is TRBV2 and J is TRBJ2-7; 10 bases fit TRBD1. The CDR3 is 14 residues long. Germline assignment: CDR1 SNHLY and CDR2 FYNNEI. The ends lost 6 bases at V and 4 bases at J; junction bases unmatched: 6. The CDR3 loop is CASSMTGGAYEQYF. DNA of the CDR3: TGTGCCAGCAGCATGACAGGGGGCGCTTACGAGCAGTACTTC.

The rearrangement links TRBV7-2 to TRBJ2-1, with 10 bases that match TRBD2. Germline CDR1 and CDR2: SGHTA and FQGNSA. CDR3 size: 17 residues. The V and J ends lost 2 bases and 7 bases, in that order; junction bases with no gene match: 11. The CDR3, as DNA: TGTGCCAGCAGCTTATCCCTAGCGGGGGCGCGGGTGAATGAGCAGTTCTTC. As protein: CASSLSLAGARVNEQFF.

CDR3 amino acids: CASGLVLGSKTEAFF. The CDR3, as DNA: TGTGCTAGTGGTTTGGTACTAGGGAGTAAGACTGAAGCTTTCTTT. The V gene is TRBV12-5, the J gene TRBJ1-1; the D is unclear. Germline-derived CDR1 and CDR2 are LGHNT and FRNRAP. The V and J ends lost 0 bases and 5 bases respectively, with 13 bases between them. CDR3 length equals 15 residues.

V usage is TRBV3-1 (or the pseudogene TRBV3-2) and J usage is TRBJ2-5; 10 bases line up with TRBD2. CDR3 length: 17 amino acids. Per germline, CDR1 LGHDT and CDR2 YNNKEL (reference sequence). Trimming took 2 bases from V and 5 from J; bases not matched to a gene: 11. CDR3 protein: CASSQLMASGGQETQYF. The CDR3 coding sequence is TGTGCCAGCAGCCAACTAATGGCTAGCGGGGGTCAGGAGACCCAGTACTTC.

The genes are TRBV18 and TRBJ2-3, with 10 nucleotides matching TRBD2. Trimming took 1 base from V and 3 from J; bases not matched to a gene: 1. Per germline, CDR1 KGHSH and CDR2 LQKENI. The CDR3 runs to 15 residues. CDR3 sequence (DNA): TGTGCCAGCTCACCACGTAGCGGGGGGACAGATACGCAGTATTTT. It translates to CASSPRSGGTDTQYF.

The CDR3 loop is CASSQDSSGGVTDTQYF. CDR3 coding DNA: TGTGCCAGCAGCCAAGATTCTAGCGGGGGAGTCACAGATACGCAGTATTTT. The V and J genes are TRBV4-2 and TRBJ2-3; 10 bases line up with TRBD2. The germline V gene has CDR1 LGHNA and CDR2 YNFKEQ. This CDR3 has 17 residues. V was clipped by 0 bases and J by 2 bases; unmatched bases: 5.

The V gene is TRBV30, the J gene TRBJ2-3; no clear D gene. V was shortened by 2 bases and J by 13 bases, with 16 bases between the two germline ends. Germline assignment: CDR1 GTSNPN and CDR2 SVGIG (reference sequence). CDR3 length: 12 residues. The CDR3 nucleotides read TGTGCCTGGAGTCCGGATGTCGCGGCGAAGTATTTT. This sequence encodes CAWSPDVAAKYF.

The chain has TRBV20-1 and TRBJ2-1; 9 nucleotides align to TRBD2. Germline V gene data show CDR1 as DFQATT and CDR2 as SNEGSKA (reference sequence). The CDR3 runs 14 residues. V lost 6 bases and J lost 4; bases outside the gene matches: 7. CDR3 amino acids: CSASRLAGYNEQFF. CDR3 sequence (DNA): TGCAGTGCCAGTAGGCTAGCGGGGTACAATGAGCAGTTCTTC.

The CDR3: CASGHGGGYNSPLHF. The CDR3 DNA reads TGTGCTAGTGGACACGGCGGTGGCTATAATTCACCCCTCCACTTT. This sequence joins TRBV12-5 and TRBJ1-6; D gene unclear. This CDR3 region has 15 residues. With 6 bases removed from V and 3 bases from J, the gap between germline ends came to 12 bases. From germline, CDR1 is LGHNT and CDR2 FRNRAP.

This chain uses TRBV14 with TRBJ2-1; TRBD1 aligns across 8 bases. The CDR3 is 14 amino acids. Germline V gives CDR1 SGHDN, CDR2 FVKESK. V was pared by 4 bases and J by 4 bases, with 3 bases of the junction left unmatched. The DNA of the CDR3 is TGTGCCAGCAGCCCGTGGGACAGGTACAATGAGCAGTTCTTC. Translated: CASSPWDRYNEQFF.

The CDR3 coding sequence is TGCGCCAGCAGACGAGGAGGGGATGAAAAACTGTTTTTT. The encoded protein is CASRRGGDEKLFF. The rearrangement links TRBV5-1 to TRBJ1-4; the D gene is possibly TRBD1 (5 bases). CDR3 length: 13 amino acids. CDR1 and CDR2 (germline): SGHRS, YFSETQ. The V gene lost 5 bases and the J gene lost 6 bases, with 11 bases spanning the gap.

This clone came up a few times. The rearrangement uses TRBV5-8 and TRBJ2-7; 8 nucleotides agree with TRBD1. V shed 7 bases, J shed 2 bases, and the junction held 11 bases outside the gene matches. Germline V gives CDR1 SGHTS, CDR2 YDEGEE. This CDR3 contains 15 residues. DNA for the CDR3: TGTGCCAGCCTGGGGTCCCGGACAGGGACCTACGAGCAGTACTTC. Its protein product is CASLGSRTGTYEQYF. Full variable domain (outside the CDR3, taken from reference TRBV5-8 and TRBJ2-7): EAGVTQSPTHLIKTRGQQATLRCSPISGHTSVYWYQQALGLGLQFLLWYDEGEERNRGNFPPRFSGRQFPNYSSELNVNALELEDSALYLCASLGSRTGTYEQYFGPGTRLTVT.

This clone appeared a few times. The gene calls are TRBV4-1 and TRBJ1-5; TRBD1 is a possible D gene (6 bases). This CDR3 has 14 amino acids. Germline CDR1 MGHRA, CDR2 YSYEKL. Trimming took 5 bases from V and 0 from J, leaving 8 bases between them. This CDR3 is CASSSGHSNQPQHF. As DNA, the CDR3 is TGCGCCAGCAGCTCGGGACATAGCAATCAGCCCCAGCATTTT.

V gene TRBV6-5 combines with J gene TRBJ1-4, with a weak D call TRBD1 (5 bases). Per the germline V gene, CDR1 is MNHEY and CDR2 is SVGAGI. Trimming shortened V by 7 bases and J by 8 bases, and 17 bases separated the two germline ends. The CDR3 has 14 residues. Written as DNA, the CDR3 is TGTGCCAGCAAGGACGGTTGGGGGAGGGAAAAACTGTTTTTT. It translates to CASKDGWGREKLFF.

This chain uses TRBV27 with TRBJ1-4; D uncertain. Trimming removed 6 bases at V and 4 bases at J, with 18 bases between. The CDR3 length is 16 residues. Germline values: CDR1 MNHEY, CDR2 SMNVEV (reference sequence). CDR3 in amino acids: CASSPRGQVVNEKLFF. The CDR3 DNA reads TGTGCCAGCAGCCCCCGCGGTCAGGTAGTTAATGAAAAACTGTTTTTT.

The chain employs TRBV4-2 and TRBJ2-5, with D perhaps TRBD1 (6 bases). The germline V gene has CDR1 LGHNA and CDR2 YNFKEQ. Trimming pared 0 bases from V and 2 bases from J, leaving 13 bases between. This CDR3 spans 16 amino acids. In DNA form, the CDR3 reads TGTGCCAGCAGCCAAGAGAATAGAGGGGGTCAAGAGACCCAGTACTTC. It translates to CASSQENRGGQETQYF.

The J gene is TRBJ1-2, the V gene TRBV4-1; D might be TRBD1 (6 bases). This CDR3 is 13 amino acids long. Germline V CDR1 and CDR2: MGHRA, YSYEKL. Between the trimmed V and J ends, which lost 0 bases and 7 bases, there was a span of 9 bases. CDR3: CASSQEGGLGYTF. In nucleotides, the CDR3 is TGCGCCAGCAGCCAAGAGGGGGGGCTTGGCTACACCTTC.

This chain links TRBV5-4 with TRBJ2-1, with a tentative D call TRBD1 (7 bases). V was shortened by 1 base and J by 4 bases, with 12 bases between the two germline ends. This CDR3 is built from 15 residues. From germline, CDR1 is SGHNT and CDR2 YYREEE (reference sequence). The CDR3 reads CASSLRRGVYNEQFF. The CDR3 nucleotides read TGTGCCAGCAGCTTGCGCAGGGGGGTATACAATGAGCAGTTCTTC.

The rearrangement joins TRBV6-5 to TRBJ1-2, with TRBD1 identical over 7 bases. The J segment lost 6 bases and the V segment lost 2 bases, leaving 0 bases of the junction unmatched. Germline-derived CDR1 and CDR2 are MNHEY and SVGAGI. The CDR3 totals 12 residues. This CDR3 reads CASSYRGHGYTF. The CDR3 region has the DNA TGTGCCAGCAGTTACAGGGGGCATGGCTACACCTTC.

In the case of this clone: One end of the junction does not line up with germline, which may come from a read error. This chain connects TRBV2 to TRBJ2-5; D is undetermined. The germline V gene has CDR1 SNHLY and CDR2 FYNNEI. The CDR3 loop spans 12 amino acids. The CDR3 here is CASSVQQEIQYF. In DNA form, the CDR3 reads TGTGCCAGCAGTGTACAGCAAGAGATCCAGTACTTC.

The chain combines TRBV3-1 (or the pseudogene TRBV3-2) with TRBJ1-1; D is possibly TRBD1 (5 bases). Germline CDR1 is LGHDT and CDR2 is YNNKEL (reference sequence). This CDR3 comprises 14 residues. Trimming took 1 base from V and 10 from J, leaving 16 bases between them. The CDR3 DNA sequence: TGTGCCAGCAGCCAAGGAAACAGGATTTCTGGAGCTTTCTTT. Translated: CASSQGNRISGAFF.

In the case of this clone: This specimen includes other DNA sequences encoding the same CDR3. The V and J genes are TRBV6-2 or TRBV6-3 and TRBJ1-5, with 7 bases identical to TRBD1. The germline V gene has CDR1 MNHEY and CDR2 SVGEGT. V gave up 6 bases and J gave up 1 base; unmatched junction bases: 12. The length of the CDR3 is 17 residues. The DNA of the CDR3 is TGTGCCAGCAGCCCCGACAGGGAACCAATAAGCAATCAGCCCCAGCATTTT. This translates into CASSPDREPISNQPQHF.